Listed here are 8 T cell receptor beta chains from one sample, sequenced in a study of T cell changes during pregnancy in multiple sclerosis (dated by TCRdb to 2018 to 2020). Library preparation was by the immunoSEQ multiplex PCR assay. TCRdb mirrors the immuneACCESS table, restricted to in-frame sequences. Some clones are absent from its copies; in checked studies, under half trace to an unresolved V gene, and the reason for the others is unknown. Counted in this sample were about 57,000 clones; 92% of them appeared once. The ten largest clones add up to roughly 0.2% of the sample. The specimen comprised CD4+ T cells from peripheral blood mononuclear cells, sampled in the second trimester of pregnancy. These receptors were collected from a female donor with multiple sclerosis, enrolled in a pregnancy study.

J is TRBJ1-2 and V is TRBV6-5; 10 bases are a match to TRBD1. Germline V lookup: CDR1 MNHEY, CDR2 SVGAGI. The CDR3 runs 14 residues. J gave up 7 bases and V 5 bases, and 7 bases lay outside the gene matches. In DNA form, the CDR3 reads TGTGCCAGCAGTCAGGGACAGGGGTTTGGTGGCTACACCTTC. This translates into CASSQGQGFGGYTF.

The chain has TRBV9 and TRBJ2-7; D possibly corresponds to TRBD1 (6 bases). The CDR3 spans 15 residues. CDR1 is SGDLS, CDR2 YYNGEE, per germline. Trimming shortened V by 2 bases and J by 2 bases, and 14 bases separated the two germline ends. The CDR3 region has the DNA TGTGCCAGCAGCGTCCTTGCAGGGGCCCCCTACGAGCAGTACTTC. Translation gives CASSVLAGAPYEQYF.

The chain employs TRBV11-2 and TRBJ2-5, with D perhaps matching TRBD2 (6 bases). Trimming left V 5 bases short and J 5 bases short, with 15 bases between. This CDR3 comprises 14 residues. Looked up from germline, CDR1 is SGHAT and CDR2 is FQNNGV. In DNA form, the CDR3 reads TGTGCCAGCAGCCCCCGGACTAACCGTGAGACCCAGTACTTC. Translating gives CASSPRTNRETQYF.

The chain is built from TRBV2 and TRBJ2-1; 8 positions match TRBD2. J lost 4 bases, V lost 6 bases, and 5 bases had no gene match. Looked up from germline, CDR1 is SNHLY and CDR2 is FYNNEI. CDR3 length equals 14 residues. In DNA, the CDR3 is TGTGCCAGCAGAGGCGGGGGGCCTTACAATGAGCAGTTCTTC. Protein sequence: CASRGGGPYNEQFF.

The V call is TRBV7-2, the J call TRBJ2-7, with D possibly TRBD1 on 6 matching bases. This CDR3 comprises 15 residues. Deletions cut 0 bases from V and 6 bases from J, with 15 bases between. Per the germline V gene, CDR1 is SGHTA and CDR2 is FQGNSA. CDR3 loop: CASSLAIQGSGEQYF. CDR3 DNA: TGTGCCAGCAGCTTAGCGATACAGGGCTCGGGCGAGCAGTACTTC.

The genes are TRBV11-2 and TRBJ1-2, with D maybe TRBD1 (5 bases). V was clipped by 3 bases and J by 4 bases, with 12 bases between them. The CDR3 covers 14 residues. CDR1 and CDR2 (germline): SGHAT, FQNNGV. CDR3 nucleotide sequence: TGTGCCAGCAGCTTCGGGGGGATTTCCTATGGCTACACCTTC. Amino acids: CASSFGGISYGYTF.

This clone was seen a single time. This chain links TRBV15 with TRBJ2-3; 8 bases agree with TRBD2. The CDR3 is 16 residues long. The V and J ends lost 5 bases and 6 bases, in that order; junction bases with no gene match: 13. CDR1 and CDR2 (germline): LNHNV, YYDKDF (reference sequence). CDR3 bases: TGTGCCACCAGCGGGGGTTGGCGGGGGGACTCGGATACGCAGTATTTT. It codes for CATSGGWRGDSDTQYF.

The rearrangement links TRBV5-1 to TRBJ1-4, with D perhaps TRBD1 (6 bases). Germline V CDR1 and CDR2: SGHRS, YFSETQ. This CDR3 is 14 amino acids long. V was cut by 4 bases and J by 6 bases, with 13 bases left in between. In DNA, the CDR3 is TGCGCCAGCAGCGAAAGGGGGGGTTATGAAAAACTGTTTTTT. Its translation: CASSERGGYEKLFF.